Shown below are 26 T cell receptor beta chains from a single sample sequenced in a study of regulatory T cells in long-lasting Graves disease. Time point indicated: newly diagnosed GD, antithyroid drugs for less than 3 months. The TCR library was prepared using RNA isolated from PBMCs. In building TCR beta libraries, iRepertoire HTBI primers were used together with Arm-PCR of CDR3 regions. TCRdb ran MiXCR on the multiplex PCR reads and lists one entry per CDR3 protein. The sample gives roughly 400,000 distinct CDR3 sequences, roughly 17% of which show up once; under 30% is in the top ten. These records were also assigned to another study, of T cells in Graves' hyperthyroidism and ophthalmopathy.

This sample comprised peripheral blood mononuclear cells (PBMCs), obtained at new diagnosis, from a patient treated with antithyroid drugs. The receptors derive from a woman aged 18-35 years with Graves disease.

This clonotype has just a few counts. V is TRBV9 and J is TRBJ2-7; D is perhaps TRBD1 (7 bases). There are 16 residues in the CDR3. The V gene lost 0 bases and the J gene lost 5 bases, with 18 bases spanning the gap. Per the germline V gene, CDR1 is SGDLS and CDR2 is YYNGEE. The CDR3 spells CASSVDGDREVDEQYF. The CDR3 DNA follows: TGTGCCAGCAGCGTAGATGGAGACAGGGAGGTCGACGAGCAGTACTTC.

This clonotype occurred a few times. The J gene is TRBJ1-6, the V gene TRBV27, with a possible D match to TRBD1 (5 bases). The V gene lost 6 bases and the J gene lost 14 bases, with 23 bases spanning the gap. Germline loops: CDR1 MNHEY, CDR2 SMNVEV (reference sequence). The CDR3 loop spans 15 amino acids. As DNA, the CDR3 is TGTGCCAGCAGCGAACTTCGGACGGGTGGGGGGGCCCTCCACTTT. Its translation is CASSELRTGGGALHF.

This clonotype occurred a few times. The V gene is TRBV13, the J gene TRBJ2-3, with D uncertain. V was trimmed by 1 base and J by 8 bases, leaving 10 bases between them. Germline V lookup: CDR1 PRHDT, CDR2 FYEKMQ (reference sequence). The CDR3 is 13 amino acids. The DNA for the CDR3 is TGTGCCAGCAGCTTAGAAGGCTCCAGTACGCAGTATTTT. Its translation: CASSLEGSSTQYF. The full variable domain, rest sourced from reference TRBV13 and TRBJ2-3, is AAGVIQSPRHLIKEKRETATLKCYPIPRHDTVYWYQQGPGQDPQFLISFYEKMQSDKGSIPDRFSAQQFSDYHSELNMSSLELGDSALYFCASSLEGSSTQYFGPGTRLTVL.

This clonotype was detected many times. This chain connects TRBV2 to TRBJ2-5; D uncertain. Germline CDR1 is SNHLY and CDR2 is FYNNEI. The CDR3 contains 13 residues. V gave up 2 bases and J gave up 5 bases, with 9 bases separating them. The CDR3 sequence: CASSEPPVETQYF. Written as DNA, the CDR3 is TGTGCCAGCAGTGAACCACCAGTTGAGACCCAGTACTTC.

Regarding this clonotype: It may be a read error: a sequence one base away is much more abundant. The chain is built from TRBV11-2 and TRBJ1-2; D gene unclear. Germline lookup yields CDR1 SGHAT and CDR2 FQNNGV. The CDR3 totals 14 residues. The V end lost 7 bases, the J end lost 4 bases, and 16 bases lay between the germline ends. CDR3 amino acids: CASTPSRGGYGYTF. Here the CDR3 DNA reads TGTGCCAGCACCCCCTCCCGGGGAGGCTATGGCTACACCTTC.

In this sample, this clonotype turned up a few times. The CDR3 loop reads CASSESPSGANTEAFF. The CDR3 DNA is TGTGCCAGCAGTGAATCCCCGTCGGGCGCGAACACTGAAGCTTTCTTT. The chain links TRBV6-1 to TRBJ1-1; D ambiguous. V lost 2 bases and J 1 base, leaving 14 bases between the germline ends. Germline V CDR1 and CDR2: MNHNS, SASEGT. The CDR3 is 16 amino acids.

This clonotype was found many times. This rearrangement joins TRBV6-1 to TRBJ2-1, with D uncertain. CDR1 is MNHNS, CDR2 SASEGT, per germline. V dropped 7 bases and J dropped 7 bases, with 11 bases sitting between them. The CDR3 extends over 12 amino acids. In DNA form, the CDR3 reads TGTGCCAGCACTCCAAGTTGGAATGAGCAGTTCTTC. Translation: CASTPSWNEQFF.

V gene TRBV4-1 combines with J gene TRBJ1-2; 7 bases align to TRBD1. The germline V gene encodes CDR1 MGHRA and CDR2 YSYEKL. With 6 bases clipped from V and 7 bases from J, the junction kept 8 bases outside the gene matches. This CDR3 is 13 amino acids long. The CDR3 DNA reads TGCGCCAGCAGACCACAGGGGATTAGTGGCTACACCTTC. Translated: CASRPQGISGYTF.

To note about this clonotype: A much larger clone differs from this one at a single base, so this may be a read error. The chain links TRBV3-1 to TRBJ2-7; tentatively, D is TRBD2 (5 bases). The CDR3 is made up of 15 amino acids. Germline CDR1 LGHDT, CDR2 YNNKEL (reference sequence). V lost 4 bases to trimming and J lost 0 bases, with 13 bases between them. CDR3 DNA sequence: TGTGCCAGCAGCCCGGTAGGACTCGCCTCCTACGAGCAGTACTTC. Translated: CASSPVGLASYEQYF.

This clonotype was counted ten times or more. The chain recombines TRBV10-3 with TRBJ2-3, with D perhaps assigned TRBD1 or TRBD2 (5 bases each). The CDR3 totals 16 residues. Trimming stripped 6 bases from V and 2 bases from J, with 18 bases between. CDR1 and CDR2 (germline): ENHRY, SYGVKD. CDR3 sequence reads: CAIRDRGGTTTDTQYF. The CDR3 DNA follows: TGTGCCATCAGGGACCGGGGCGGAACCACCACAGATACGCAGTATTTT.

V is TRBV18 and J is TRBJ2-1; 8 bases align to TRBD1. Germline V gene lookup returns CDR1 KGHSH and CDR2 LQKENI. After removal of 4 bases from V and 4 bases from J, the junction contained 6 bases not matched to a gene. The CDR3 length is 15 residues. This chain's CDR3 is CASSQDRDEYNEQFF. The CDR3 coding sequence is TGTGCCAGCTCACAGGACAGGGACGAATACAATGAGCAGTTCTTC.

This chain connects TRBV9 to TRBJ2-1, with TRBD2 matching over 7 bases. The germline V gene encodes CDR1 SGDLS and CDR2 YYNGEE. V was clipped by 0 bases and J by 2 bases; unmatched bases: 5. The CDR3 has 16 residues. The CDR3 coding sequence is TGTGCCAGCAGCGTAGGCTTTGCGGGAGCCTACAATGAGCAGTTCTTC. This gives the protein CASSVGFAGAYNEQFF.

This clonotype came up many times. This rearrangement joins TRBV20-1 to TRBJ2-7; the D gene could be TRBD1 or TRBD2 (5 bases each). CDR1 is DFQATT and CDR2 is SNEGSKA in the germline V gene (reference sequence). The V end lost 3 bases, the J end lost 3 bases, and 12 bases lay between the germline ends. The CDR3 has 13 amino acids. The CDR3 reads CSASAGTSYEQYF. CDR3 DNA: TGCAGTGCTAGTGCAGGGACCAGCTACGAGCAGTACTTC.

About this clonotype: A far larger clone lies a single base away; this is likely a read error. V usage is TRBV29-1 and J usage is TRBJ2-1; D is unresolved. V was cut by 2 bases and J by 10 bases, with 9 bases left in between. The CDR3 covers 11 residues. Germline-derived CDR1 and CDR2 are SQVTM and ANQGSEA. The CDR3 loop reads CSVESNWEQFF. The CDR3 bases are TGCAGCGTTGAAAGTAATTGGGAGCAGTTCTTC.

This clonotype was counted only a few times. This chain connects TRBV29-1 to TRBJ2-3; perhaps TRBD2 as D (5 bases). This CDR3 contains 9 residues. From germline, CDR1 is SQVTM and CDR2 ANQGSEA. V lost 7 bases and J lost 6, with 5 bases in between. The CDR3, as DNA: TGCAGCGGAGGGGATACGCAGTATTTT. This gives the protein CSGGDTQYF.

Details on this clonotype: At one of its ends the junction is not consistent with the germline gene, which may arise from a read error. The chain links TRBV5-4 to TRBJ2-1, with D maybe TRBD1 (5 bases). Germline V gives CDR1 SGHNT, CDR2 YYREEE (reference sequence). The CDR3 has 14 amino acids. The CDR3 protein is CASSSPRQYNEQSF. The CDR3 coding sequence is TGTGCCAGCAGCTCTCCGAGACAGTACAATGAGCAGTCCTTC.

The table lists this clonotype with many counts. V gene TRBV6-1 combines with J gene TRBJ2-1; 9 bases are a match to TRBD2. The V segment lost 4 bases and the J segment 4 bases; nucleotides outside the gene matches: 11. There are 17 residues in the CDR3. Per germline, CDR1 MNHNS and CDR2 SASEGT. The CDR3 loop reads CASSARTGTSRYNEQFF. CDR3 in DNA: TGTGCCAGCAGTGCACGTACCGGGACTAGCAGATACAATGAGCAGTTCTTC.

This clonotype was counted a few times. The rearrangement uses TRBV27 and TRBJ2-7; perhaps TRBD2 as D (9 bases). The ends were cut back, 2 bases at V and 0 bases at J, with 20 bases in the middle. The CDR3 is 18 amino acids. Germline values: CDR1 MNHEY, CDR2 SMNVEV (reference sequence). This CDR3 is CASSLQGATSGYSYEQYF. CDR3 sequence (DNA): TGTGCCAGCAGTTTACAGGGGGCTACTAGCGGGTACTCCTACGAGCAGTACTTC.

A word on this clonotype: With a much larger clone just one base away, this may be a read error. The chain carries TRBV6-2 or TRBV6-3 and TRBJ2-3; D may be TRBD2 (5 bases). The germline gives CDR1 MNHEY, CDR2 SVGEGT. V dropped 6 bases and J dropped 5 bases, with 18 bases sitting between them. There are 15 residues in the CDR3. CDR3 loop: CASSRIGGLQDTQYF. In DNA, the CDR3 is TGTGCCAGCAGCAGAATTGGCGGGCTACAAGATACGCAGTATTTT.

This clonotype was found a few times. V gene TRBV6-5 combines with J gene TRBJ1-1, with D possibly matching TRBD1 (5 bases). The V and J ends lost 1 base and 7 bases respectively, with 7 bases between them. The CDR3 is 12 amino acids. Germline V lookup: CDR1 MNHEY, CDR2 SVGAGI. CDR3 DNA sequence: TGTGCCAGCAGTTACTGGACAAATGAAGCTTTCTTT. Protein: CASSYWTNEAFF.

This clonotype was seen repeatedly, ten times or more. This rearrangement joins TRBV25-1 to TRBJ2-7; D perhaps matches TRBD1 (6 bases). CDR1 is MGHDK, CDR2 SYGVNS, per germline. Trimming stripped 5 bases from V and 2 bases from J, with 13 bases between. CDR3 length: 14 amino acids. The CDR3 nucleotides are TGTGCCAGCAGTTCGAGGGGGACAACCTACGAGCAGTACTTC. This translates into CASSSRGTTYEQYF.

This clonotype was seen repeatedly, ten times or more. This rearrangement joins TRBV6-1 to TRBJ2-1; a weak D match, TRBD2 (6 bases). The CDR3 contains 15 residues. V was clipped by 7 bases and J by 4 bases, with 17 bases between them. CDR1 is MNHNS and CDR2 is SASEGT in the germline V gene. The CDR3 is CASTRDFQRYNEQFF. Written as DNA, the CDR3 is TGTGCCAGCACCCGGGACTTCCAAAGGTACAATGAGCAGTTCTTC.

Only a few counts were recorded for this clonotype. The CDR3 loop is CASSLGSDSRYGYTF. The CDR3 DNA sequence: TGTGCCAGCAGTTTAGGTTCAGACAGCCGCTATGGCTACACCTTC. The gene calls are TRBV28 and TRBJ1-2; a possible D gene is TRBD1 (5 bases). This CDR3 is 15 amino acids long. V lost 2 bases to trimming and J lost 4 bases, with 14 bases between them. Germline V gene lookup returns CDR1 MDHEN and CDR2 SYDVKM.

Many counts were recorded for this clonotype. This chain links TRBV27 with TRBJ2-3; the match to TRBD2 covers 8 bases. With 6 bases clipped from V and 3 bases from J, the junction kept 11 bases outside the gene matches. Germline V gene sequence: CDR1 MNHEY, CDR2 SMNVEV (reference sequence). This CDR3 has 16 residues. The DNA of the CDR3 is TGTGCCAGCAGCCCCAACGGGAGGGCCTTGACAGATACGCAGTATTTT. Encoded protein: CASSPNGRALTDTQYF.

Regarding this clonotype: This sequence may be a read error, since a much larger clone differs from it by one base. The CDR3: CASSPGTTPQETQFF. CDR3 DNA sequence: TGTGCCAGCAGCCCCGGGACCACACCCCAAGAGACCCAGTTCTTC. The genes are TRBV14 and TRBJ2-5, with D perhaps given as TRBD1 or TRBD2 (5 bases each). The DNA end lines up better with TRBJ2-1; the J call may be wrong. The CDR3 is made up of 15 amino acids. Germline-derived CDR1 and CDR2 are SGHDN and FVKESK.

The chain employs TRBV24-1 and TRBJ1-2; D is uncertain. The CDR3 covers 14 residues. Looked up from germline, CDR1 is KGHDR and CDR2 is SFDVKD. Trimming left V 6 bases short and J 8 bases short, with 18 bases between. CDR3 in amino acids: CATSTKGTAGGYTF. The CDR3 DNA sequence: TGTGCCACCAGTACAAAGGGTACCGCCGGGGGCTACACCTTC.